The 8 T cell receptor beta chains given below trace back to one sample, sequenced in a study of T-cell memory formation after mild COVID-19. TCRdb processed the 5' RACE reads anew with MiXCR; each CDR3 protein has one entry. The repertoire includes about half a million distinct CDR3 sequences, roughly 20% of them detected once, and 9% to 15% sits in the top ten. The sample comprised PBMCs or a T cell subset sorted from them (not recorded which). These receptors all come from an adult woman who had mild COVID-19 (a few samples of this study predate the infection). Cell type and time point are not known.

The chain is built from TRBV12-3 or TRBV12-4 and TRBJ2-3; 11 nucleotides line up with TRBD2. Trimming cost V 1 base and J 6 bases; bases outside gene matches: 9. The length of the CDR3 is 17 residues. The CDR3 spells CASSLVVTSGSSDTQYF. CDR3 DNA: TGTGCCAGCAGTTTAGTAGTCACTAGCGGGAGTTCGGATACGCAGTATTTT.

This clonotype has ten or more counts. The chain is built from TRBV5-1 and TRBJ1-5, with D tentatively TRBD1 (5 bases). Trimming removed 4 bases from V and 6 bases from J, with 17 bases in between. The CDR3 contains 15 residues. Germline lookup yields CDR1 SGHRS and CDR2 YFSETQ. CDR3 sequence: CASSPDPGGGQPQHF. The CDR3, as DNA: TGCGCCAGCAGCCCCGACCCGGGGGGGGGTCAGCCCCAGCATTTT.

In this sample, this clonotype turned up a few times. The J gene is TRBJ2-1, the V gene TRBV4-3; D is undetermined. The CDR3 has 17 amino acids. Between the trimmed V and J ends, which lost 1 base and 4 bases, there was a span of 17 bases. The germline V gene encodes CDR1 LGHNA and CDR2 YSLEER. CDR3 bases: TGCGCCAGCAGCCAAGGCCGCGGCGTCCGCCGGTACAATGAGCAGTTCTTC. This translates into CASSQGRGVRRYNEQFF.

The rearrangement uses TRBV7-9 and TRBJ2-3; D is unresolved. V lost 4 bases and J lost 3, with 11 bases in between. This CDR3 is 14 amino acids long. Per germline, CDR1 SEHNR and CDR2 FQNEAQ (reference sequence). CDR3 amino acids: CASSSVVRTDTQYF. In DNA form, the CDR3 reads TGTGCCAGCAGCTCGGTAGTAAGGACAGATACGCAGTATTTT. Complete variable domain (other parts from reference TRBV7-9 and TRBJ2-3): DTGVSQNPRHKITKRGQNVTFRCDPISEHNRLYWYRQTLGQGPEFLTYFQNEAQLEKSRLLSDRFSAERPKGSFSTLEIQRTEQGDSAMYLCASSSVVRTDTQYFGPGTRLTVL.

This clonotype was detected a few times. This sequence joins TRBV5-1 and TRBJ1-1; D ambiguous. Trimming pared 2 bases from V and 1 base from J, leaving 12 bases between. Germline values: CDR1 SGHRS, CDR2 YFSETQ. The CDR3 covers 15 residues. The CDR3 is CASSLSQGSNTEAFF. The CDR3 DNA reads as TGCGCCAGCAGCTTAAGCCAAGGGTCGAACACTGAAGCTTTCTTT.

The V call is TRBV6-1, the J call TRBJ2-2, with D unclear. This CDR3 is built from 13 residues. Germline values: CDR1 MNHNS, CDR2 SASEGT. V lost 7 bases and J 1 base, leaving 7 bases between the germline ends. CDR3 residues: CASIPENTGELFF. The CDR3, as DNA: TGTGCCAGCATCCCAGAGAACACCGGGGAGCTGTTTTTT.

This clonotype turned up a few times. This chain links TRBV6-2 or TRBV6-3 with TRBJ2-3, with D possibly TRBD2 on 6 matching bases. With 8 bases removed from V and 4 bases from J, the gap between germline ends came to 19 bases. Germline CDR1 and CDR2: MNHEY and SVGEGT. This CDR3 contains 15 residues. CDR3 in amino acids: CASRQLGLDPDTQYF. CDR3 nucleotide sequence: TGTGCCAGCCGGCAATTGGGACTTGATCCAGATACGCAGTATTTT.

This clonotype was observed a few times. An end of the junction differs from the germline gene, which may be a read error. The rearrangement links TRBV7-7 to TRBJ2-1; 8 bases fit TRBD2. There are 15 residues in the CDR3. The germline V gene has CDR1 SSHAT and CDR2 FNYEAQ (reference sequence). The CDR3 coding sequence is TGTGCTAGCAGCCCCCTTGTCGGGAGGGACAATGAGCAGTTCTTC. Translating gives CASSPLVGRDNEQFF.